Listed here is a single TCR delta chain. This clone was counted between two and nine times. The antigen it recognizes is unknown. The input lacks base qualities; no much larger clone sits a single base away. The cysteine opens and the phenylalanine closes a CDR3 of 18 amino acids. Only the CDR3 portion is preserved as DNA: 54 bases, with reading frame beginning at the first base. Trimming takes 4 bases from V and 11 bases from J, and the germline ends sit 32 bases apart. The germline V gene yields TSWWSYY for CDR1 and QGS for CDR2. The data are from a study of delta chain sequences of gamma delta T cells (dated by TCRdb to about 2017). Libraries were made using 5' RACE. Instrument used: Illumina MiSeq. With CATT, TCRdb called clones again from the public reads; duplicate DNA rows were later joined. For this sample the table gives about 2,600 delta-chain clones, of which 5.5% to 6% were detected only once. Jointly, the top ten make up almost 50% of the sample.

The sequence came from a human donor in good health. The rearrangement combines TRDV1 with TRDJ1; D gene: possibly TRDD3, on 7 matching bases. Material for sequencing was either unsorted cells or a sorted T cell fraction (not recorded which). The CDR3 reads CALGGTLFLGAGGGVLIF. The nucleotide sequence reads TGTGCTCTTGGGGGGACCCTGTTCCTAGGCGCTGGGGGTGGGGTCCTCATCTTT.